This is a list of T cell receptor beta chains from one sample in a study of CD8 T cells in Susac syndrome. One entry per CDR3 protein results from TCRdb running MiXCR on the immunoSEQ multiplex PCR reads. Altogether fewer than 35,000 distinct CDR3 sequences are present, roughly 92% being singletons, with the ten largest covering roughly 0.27%. Sequenced material: CD8+ T cells from PBMCs. Receptors were obtained from a human donor in good health. Both conserved end residues are part of each CDR3. Each record gives: D gene, J gene, V gene, clone size, CDR3 protein, CDR3 DNA. A D gene is named only where the DNA matches it firmly. Size tells how often a clone was seen (once, few, many) or the class of an expanded clone, and some rows leave it out.

d_gene: .
j_gene: TRBJ1-6
v_gene: TRBV20-1
abundance: .
CDR3aa: CSARGTVLNSPLHF
CDR3nt: TGCAGTGCTAGAGGGACAGTGCTTAATTCACCCCTCCACTTT

d_gene: .
j_gene: TRBJ1-5
v_gene: TRBV9
abundance: .
CDR3aa: CASSEGSNQPQHF
CDR3nt: TGTGCCAGCAGCGAGGGTTCGAATCAGCCCCAGCATTTT

d_gene: TRBD1
j_gene: TRBJ2-7
v_gene: TRBV25-1
abundance: .
CDR3aa: CASSDYRDRGLYF
CDR3nt: TGTGCCAGCAGTGACTACCGGGACAGGGGGCTGTACTTC

d_gene: .
j_gene: TRBJ2-1
v_gene: TRBV7-9
abundance: .
CDR3aa: CASSLPQDSHNEQFF
CDR3nt: TGTGCCAGCAGCCTCCCCCAGGACTCCCACAATGAGCAGTTCTTC

d_gene: .
j_gene: TRBJ1-4
v_gene: TRBV2
abundance: .
CDR3aa: CASSDRDHEKLFF
CDR3nt: TGTGCCAGCAGTGATCGGGATCATGAAAAACTGTTTTTT

d_gene: .
j_gene: TRBJ2-3
v_gene: TRBV20-1
abundance: .
CDR3aa: CSARGGGTDTQYF
CDR3nt: TGCAGTGCTAGAGGTGGTGGCACAGATACGCAGTATTTT

d_gene: TRBD1
j_gene: TRBJ2-5
v_gene: TRBV7-9
abundance: .
CDR3aa: CASSLFDREETQYF
CDR3nt: TGTGCCAGCAGCTTATTTGACAGGGAAGAGACCCAGTACTTC

d_gene: .
j_gene: TRBJ2-3
v_gene: TRBV7-2
abundance: .
CDR3aa: CASRERLDTQYF
CDR3nt: TGTGCCAGCAGGGAGCGACTTGATACGCAGTATTTT

d_gene: .
j_gene: TRBJ2-1
v_gene: TRBV12-3/TRBV12-4
abundance: .
CDR3aa: CASSLAGPVNEQFF
CDR3nt: TGTGCCAGCAGTTTAGCGGGCCCGGTAAATGAGCAGTTCTTC

d_gene: TRBD1
j_gene: TRBJ1-1
v_gene: TRBV3-1
abundance: .
CDR3aa: CASSPTGFSTEAFF
CDR3nt: TGTGCCAGCAGCCCGACAGGGTTTAGCACTGAAGCTTTCTTT

d_gene: TRBD1
j_gene: TRBJ2-7
v_gene: TRBV9
abundance: .
CDR3aa: CASSVALGQAIREQYF
CDR3nt: TGTGCCAGCAGCGTAGCTCTTGGACAGGCAATACGTGAGCAGTACTTC

d_gene: TRBD2
j_gene: TRBJ2-3
v_gene: TRBV7-8
abundance: once
CDR3aa: CASSSRTSGGAFYTDTQYF
CDR3nt: TGTGCCAGCAGCTCTCGGACTAGCGGGGGGGCCTTCTACACAGATACGCAGTATTTT

d_gene: .
j_gene: TRBJ1-6
v_gene: TRBV9
abundance: .
CDR3aa: CASSASRGNSPLHF
CDR3nt: TGTGCCAGCAGCGCCAGCAGGGGCAATTCACCCCTCCACTTT

d_gene: TRBD2
j_gene: TRBJ2-3
v_gene: TRBV3-1
abundance: .
CDR3aa: CASSQDMGSGVTDTQYF
CDR3nt: TGTGCCAGCAGCCAAGATATGGGTAGCGGGGTGACAGATACGCAGTATTTT

d_gene: TRBD2
j_gene: TRBJ2-1
v_gene: TRBV20-1
abundance: .
CDR3aa: CSAPLGGGAIEQFF
CDR3nt: TGCAGTGCCCCTCTGGGCGGGGGGGCCATTGAGCAGTTCTTC

d_gene: .
j_gene: TRBJ2-1
v_gene: TRBV9
abundance: .
CDR3aa: CASSVDGASYNEQFF
CDR3nt: TGTGCCAGCAGCGTAGACGGGGCCTCCTACAATGAGCAGTTCTTC

d_gene: TRBD1
j_gene: TRBJ1-2
v_gene: TRBV7-2
abundance: .
CDR3aa: CASSSGQGANYGYTF
CDR3nt: TGTGCCAGCAGCTCCGGACAGGGAGCTAACTATGGCTACACCTTC

d_gene: .
j_gene: TRBJ1-6
v_gene: TRBV11-2
abundance: .
CDR3aa: CASSPGLGGDSPLHF
CDR3nt: TGTGCCAGCAGCCCTGGACTTGGTGGGGATTCACCCCTCCACTTT

d_gene: TRBD1
j_gene: TRBJ1-2
v_gene: TRBV6-2/TRBV6-3
abundance: once
CDR3aa: CASRTGEYGYTF
CDR3nt: TGTGCCAGCAGGACAGGGGAATATGGCTACACCTTC

d_gene: TRBD2
j_gene: TRBJ2-3
v_gene: TRBV6-1
abundance: .
CDR3aa: CASSRRTSGGWYDTQYF
CDR3nt: TGTGCCAGCAGCCGCAGGACTAGCGGGGGGTGGTACGATACGCAGTATTTT

d_gene: TRBD1
j_gene: TRBJ2-7
v_gene: TRBV6-1
abundance: .
CDR3aa: CASSGTGVDYEQYF
CDR3nt: TGTGCCAGCAGTGGGACAGGGGTGGACTACGAGCAGTACTTC

d_gene: .
j_gene: TRBJ1-6
v_gene: TRBV13
abundance: .
CDR3aa: CASSLAQDRDSPLHF
CDR3nt: TGTGCCAGCAGCTTAGCACAGGACAGAGATTCACCCCTCCACTTT

d_gene: TRBD2
j_gene: TRBJ2-5
v_gene: TRBV10-3
abundance: .
CDR3aa: CAISGNSGGSQETQYF
CDR3nt: TGTGCCATCAGTGGAAATAGCGGGGGTTCCCAAGAGACCCAGTACTTC

d_gene: .
j_gene: TRBJ1-2
v_gene: TRBV9
abundance: .
CDR3aa: CASSPEGTELNYGYTF
CDR3nt: TGTGCCAGCAGCCCAGAGGGCACAGAACTGAACTATGGCTACACCTTC

d_gene: .
j_gene: TRBJ1-1
v_gene: TRBV14
abundance: .
CDR3aa: CASSGLPLGNTEAFF
CDR3nt: TGTGCCAGCAGCGGTCTCCCGTTGGGGAACACTGAAGCTTTCTTT

d_gene: TRBD1
j_gene: TRBJ1-1
v_gene: TRBV6-5
abundance: .
CDR3aa: CASSYSGQGPNTEAFF
CDR3nt: TGTGCCAGCAGTTACTCGGGACAGGGCCCGAACACTGAAGCTTTCTTT

d_gene: TRBD1
j_gene: TRBJ2-1
v_gene: TRBV5-4
abundance: .
CDR3aa: CASSPTGATYNEQFF
CDR3nt: TGTGCCAGCAGTCCGACAGGGGCAACCTACAATGAGCAGTTCTTC

d_gene: TRBD1
j_gene: TRBJ2-3
v_gene: TRBV7-9
abundance: .
CDR3aa: CASSWPGTGGVGDTQYF
CDR3nt: TGTGCCAGCAGCTGGCCCGGGACAGGGGGCGTCGGAGATACGCAGTATTTT

d_gene: TRBD1
j_gene: TRBJ1-2
v_gene: TRBV5-1
abundance: .
CDR3aa: CASTPTGGNYGYTF
CDR3nt: TGCGCCAGCACCCCGACAGGGGGAAACTATGGCTACACCTTC

d_gene: .
j_gene: TRBJ2-5
v_gene: TRBV29-1
abundance: .
CDR3aa: CSAEGRLYQETQYF
CDR3nt: TGCAGCGCCGAGGGGCGACTATACCAAGAGACCCAGTACTTC

d_gene: TRBD1
j_gene: TRBJ1-2
v_gene: TRBV7-2
abundance: .
CDR3aa: CASSPPGQLNYGYTF
CDR3nt: TGTGCCAGCAGCCCCCCGGGACAGCTTAACTATGGCTACACCTTC

d_gene: .
j_gene: TRBJ2-3
v_gene: TRBV20-1
abundance: once
CDR3aa: CSARAGGRRDTQYF
CDR3nt: TGCAGTGCTAGAGCGGGGGGCCGGAGAGATACGCAGTATTTT

d_gene: .
j_gene: TRBJ2-2
v_gene: TRBV29-1
abundance: .
CDR3aa: CSVERSGETGELFF
CDR3nt: TGCAGCGTTGAAAGGTCAGGCGAAACCGGGGAGCTGTTTTTT

d_gene: .
j_gene: TRBJ2-7
v_gene: TRBV2
abundance: .
CDR3aa: CASSGEPGFLRDEQYF
CDR3nt: TGTGCCAGCAGTGGGGAACCGGGGTTCCTGCGGGACGAGCAGTACTTC

d_gene: .
j_gene: TRBJ1-1
v_gene: TRBV6-5
abundance: .
CDR3aa: CASSYGSVEYPEAFF
CDR3nt: TGTGCCAGCAGTTACGGATCAGTAGAGTATCCTGAAGCTTTCTTT

d_gene: TRBD1
j_gene: TRBJ1-2
v_gene: TRBV12-3/TRBV12-4
abundance: once
CDR3aa: CASSLTGGTSYTF
CDR3nt: TGTGCCAGCAGTTTGACAGGGGGAACAAGCTACACCTTC

d_gene: .
j_gene: TRBJ2-5
v_gene: TRBV6-5
abundance: .
CDR3aa: CASSYRDWYQETQYF
CDR3nt: TGTGCCAGCAGTTACAGGGACTGGTACCAAGAGACCCAGTACTTC

d_gene: TRBD1
j_gene: TRBJ2-2
v_gene: TRBV6-2/TRBV6-3
abundance: .
CDR3aa: CASSPGQVDTGELFF
CDR3nt: TGTGCCAGCAGTCCCGGACAGGTGGACACCGGGGAGCTGTTTTTT

d_gene: TRBD2
j_gene: TRBJ2-5
v_gene: TRBV11-2
abundance: .
CDR3aa: CASSSGGGGETQYF
CDR3nt: TGTGCCAGCAGCTCGGGAGGGGGGGGAGAGACCCAGTACTTC

d_gene: .
j_gene: TRBJ1-1
v_gene: TRBV19
abundance: .
CDR3aa: CASSIAGWEGLNTEAFF
CDR3nt: TGTGCCAGTAGTATAGCCGGTTGGGAGGGTCTGAACACTGAAGCTTTCTTT

d_gene: .
j_gene: TRBJ1-2
v_gene: TRBV2
abundance: .
CDR3aa: CASRGGSGYGYTF
CDR3nt: TGTGCCAGCAGGGGGGGTAGTGGCTATGGCTACACCTTC